Each of the 32 T cell receptor beta chains below was sequenced from the same sample in a study of quantifying T cell responses using KT2 cells. As for the study in general: TCR alpha and beta constant-region primers primed reverse transcription of RNA.

A single-stranded UMI oligo with SP2 sequence was ligated to cDNA 3' ends. An equimolar mix of RC1.1 and RC1.2 primed the beta chain across TRBC1 and TRBC2. TCRdb reprocessed the UMI-ligation and nested PCR reads via MiXCR and lists one record per CDR3 protein. The data contain 40,000 or so distinct CDR3 sequences, approximately 17% of them singletons. The sample consisted of PBMCs spiked with cells of the T cell clone KT2. The origin of the receptors is a human donor.

V gene TRBV12-3 or TRBV12-4 combines with J gene TRBJ1-1; TRBD1 might be the D (5 bases). The CDR3 consists of 14 residues. V gave up 7 bases and J gave up 1 base, with 13 bases separating them. The CDR3 spells CASTGAFENTEAFF. CDR3 DNA: TGTGCCAGCACCGGGGCTTTCGAGAACACTGAAGCTTTCTTT.

This clonotype was detected only a few times. This sequence joins TRBV3-1 and TRBJ2-1, with 7 bases lining up with TRBD1. CDR1 and CDR2 (germline): LGHDT, YNNKEL (reference sequence). V shed 6 bases and J 0 bases; nucleotides not matched to a gene: 11. The CDR3 is made up of 17 amino acids. CDR3 amino acids: CASSLGGTASSYNEQFF. The CDR3 region has the DNA TGTGCCAGCAGTCTGGGTGGGACAGCGAGCTCCTACAATGAGCAGTTCTTC.

This chain links TRBV11-2 with TRBJ2-3; D is possibly TRBD2 (6 bases). The V end was cut by 5 bases, the J end by 1 base, with 16 bases between. Germline CDR1 and CDR2: SGHAT and FQNNGV. The length of the CDR3 is 16 residues. The CDR3 loop reads CASSPTGALGTDTQYF. The CDR3 coding sequence is TGTGCCAGCAGCCCCACGGGAGCTTTGGGCACAGATACGCAGTATTTT. The complete variable domain, with remaining parts taken from reference TRBV11-2 and TRBJ2-3, reads EAGVAQSPRYKIIEKRQSVAFWCNPISGHATLYWYQQILGQGPKLLIQFQNNGVVDDSQLPKDRFSAERLKGVDSTLKIQPAKLEDSAVYLCASSPTGALGTDTQYFGPGTRLTVL.

This clonotype was seen a few times. The chain's CDR3 is CASSDDKTGPLNYGYTF. CDR3 DNA: TGTGCCAGCAGCGACGATAAGACAGGACCACTTAACTATGGCTACACCTTC. The V gene is TRBV11-1, the J gene TRBJ1-2; TRBD1 is a possible D gene (6 bases). From germline, CDR1 is SGHAT and CDR2 FQDESV (reference sequence). The CDR3 sequence is 17 residues long. The ends were cut back, 5 bases at V and 1 base at J, with 20 bases in the middle. The variable domain in full, with the rest retrieved from reference TRBV11-1 and TRBJ1-2, is EAEVAQSPRYKITEKSQAVAFWCDPISGHATLYWYRQILGQGPELLVQFQDESVVDDSQLPKDRFSAERLKGVDSTLKIQPAELGDSAMYLCASSDDKTGPLNYGYTFGSGTRLTVV.

This clonotype was seen a few times. This chain connects TRBV7-9 to TRBJ2-3; a possible D gene is TRBD1 (6 bases). Germline loops: CDR1 SEHNR, CDR2 FQNEAQ (reference sequence). The CDR3 runs to 13 residues. CDR3 loop: CANTGPGTDTQYF. The CDR3 nucleotides read TGTGCTAATACAGGGCCAGGCACAGATACGCAGTATTTT.

This clonotype was counted a single time. The rearrangement joins TRBV30 to TRBJ2-1; D possibly corresponds to TRBD2 (6 bases). V lost 1 base, J lost 15 bases, and 10 bases lay in between. The CDR3 covers 10 residues. Germline V gives CDR1 GTSNPN, CDR2 SVGIG (reference sequence). CDR3 sequence: CAWSAGGVFF. CDR3 nucleotides: TGTGCCTGGAGTGCCGGGGGAGTGTTCTTC.

There are a few counts of this clonotype. The gene calls are TRBV6-5 and TRBJ2-1; TRBD2 matches at 9 bases. CDR3 size: 14 residues. CDR1 is MNHEY and CDR2 is SVGAGI in the germline V gene. V shed 8 bases, J shed 7 bases, and the junction held 9 bases outside the gene matches. The CDR3 protein is CASSLAGVGNEQFF. DNA of the CDR3: TGTGCCAGCTCTTTAGCGGGAGTAGGGAATGAGCAGTTCTTC.

In its sample, this clonotype was seen many times. The chain joins TRBV14 to TRBJ2-3, with D possibly TRBD2 on 5 matching bases. The CDR3 consists of 13 residues. Trimming took 0 bases from V and 8 from J, leaving 9 bases between them. Germline V lookup: CDR1 SGHDN, CDR2 FVKESK. This chain's CDR3 is CASSQDLAGTQYF. CDR3 sequence (DNA): TGTGCCAGCAGCCAAGATTTGGCGGGTACGCAGTATTTT.

This chain connects TRBV2 to TRBJ2-1, with TRBD2 matching 8 bases. With V trimmed by 6 bases and J by 3 bases, 4 bases remained unmatched. From germline, CDR1 is SNHLY and CDR2 FYNNEI. The CDR3 is 14 residues long. CDR3 protein: CASRTLAGYNEQFF. As DNA, the CDR3 is TGTGCCAGCAGAACCCTAGCGGGCTACAATGAGCAGTTCTTC.

There are many counts of this clonotype. V and J are TRBV12-3 or TRBV12-4 and TRBJ2-7; D tentatively fits TRBD1 or TRBD2 (6 bases each). Trimming shortened V by 6 bases and J by 4 bases, and 16 bases separated the two germline ends. The CDR3 extends over 14 amino acids. The CDR3 sequence: CASRPAGGTYEQYF. CDR3 in DNA: TGTGCCAGCAGGCCCGCAGGCGGGACATACGAGCAGTACTTC.

This clonotype was counted a few times. J is TRBJ2-2 and V is TRBV11-3, with 7 positions matching TRBD2. The CDR3 is 14 amino acids. CDR1 is SGHNT, CDR2 YENEEA, per germline. V shed 5 bases, J shed 6 bases, and the junction held 6 bases outside the gene matches. The CDR3: CASSQRGGAGELFF. The CDR3 DNA reads as TGTGCCAGCAGCCAGCGTGGGGGGGCCGGGGAGCTGTTTTTT.

The rearrangement links TRBV21-1 to TRBJ1-2. TRBV21-1 counts as a pseudogene. The CDR3 spans 10 residues. The CDR3 DNA follows: TGTGCCAGCAGCAAATATGGCTACACCTTC. Its protein product is CASSKYGYTF.

This clonotype has more than one count but fewer than ten. This chain uses TRBV3-1 with TRBJ2-4, with 11 bases lining up with TRBD2. This CDR3 has 16 amino acids. CDR1 and CDR2 (germline): LGHDT, YNNKEL (reference sequence). V dropped 0 bases and J dropped 4; count of bases not matched to a gene: 2. CDR3 amino acids: CASSQEGLAVKNIQYF. DNA of the CDR3: TGTGCCAGCAGCCAAGAGGGACTAGCGGTTAAAAACATTCAGTACTTC.

This chain links TRBV5-1 with TRBJ2-7, with D uncertain. CDR3 length: 14 residues. Germline V gene lookup returns CDR1 SGHRS and CDR2 YFSETQ. The V and J ends lost 2 bases and 5 bases respectively, with 14 bases between them. CDR3 loop: CASSFESHYNEQYF. The CDR3 bases are TGCGCCAGCAGCTTCGAGTCCCACTACAACGAGCAGTACTTC.

This clonotype has just a few counts. The V call is TRBV5-1, the J call TRBJ2-3, with D maybe TRBD2 (6 bases). CDR1 and CDR2 (germline): SGHRS, YFSETQ. The CDR3 length is 14 residues. V lost 4 bases to trimming and J lost 2 bases, with 11 bases between them. This CDR3 reads CASSPGTFTDTQYF. CDR3 coding DNA: TGCGCCAGCAGCCCCGGGACTTTCACAGATACGCAGTATTTT. The variable domain in full, completed from reference TRBV5-1 and TRBJ2-3, reads KAGVTQTPRYLIKTRGQQVTLSCSPISGHRSVSWYQQTPGQGLQFLFEYFSETQRNKGNFPGRFSGRQFSNSRSEMNVSTLELGDSALYLCASSPGTFTDTQYFGPGTRLTVL.

This chain links TRBV3-1 with TRBJ2-5; D not resolved. The CDR3 loop spans 13 amino acids. V lost 4 bases to trimming and J lost 7 bases, with 13 bases between them. Germline V lookup: CDR1 LGHDT, CDR2 YNNKEL (reference sequence). This CDR3 reads CASSPQAIRTQYF. The CDR3 DNA sequence: TGTGCCAGCAGCCCCCAGGCTATCCGGACCCAGTACTTC.

This chain uses TRBV25-1 with TRBJ2-3; 9 bases fit TRBD1. The CDR3 has 13 amino acids. V shed 8 bases and J 3 bases; nucleotides not matched to a gene: 3. The V gene's germline CDR1 is MGHDK and CDR2 SYGVNS. The CDR3 nucleotides are TGTGCCAGCGGGGACAGGGTTACAGATACGCAGTATTTT. This encodes CASGDRVTDTQYF.

The CDR3 DNA reads as TGTGCCAGCAGCCCCCGGCCAGGGCCTAGTACAGATACGCAGTATTTT. It yields the protein CASSPRPGPSTDTQYF. The chain employs TRBV7-2 and TRBJ2-3, with D possibly being TRBD1 (5 bases). Germline loops: CDR1 SGHTA, CDR2 FQGNSA. Trimming stripped 5 bases from V and 3 bases from J, with 18 bases between. CDR3 length: 16 amino acids.

The rearrangement links TRBV2 to TRBJ1-1, with unresolved D. Germline CDR1 and CDR2: SNHLY and FYNNEI. The CDR3 spans 14 residues. V lost 6 bases, J lost 0 bases, and 11 bases lay in between. This CDR3 is CASRGNPMNTEAFF. The CDR3 DNA sequence: TGTGCCAGCAGGGGCAACCCCATGAACACTGAAGCTTTCTTT.

This clonotype was picked up many times. The chain links TRBV5-7 to TRBJ2-3; possible D gene TRBD1, 5 bases. TRBV5-7 qualifies as an ORF whose function is uncertain. V lost 4 bases, J lost 4 bases, and 13 bases lay in between. CDR3 length: 14 residues. This CDR3 is CASSSARAADTQYF. CDR3 sequence (DNA): TGTGCCAGCAGCAGCGCCAGGGCTGCAGATACGCAGTATTTT.

This clonotype has more than one count but fewer than ten. This sequence joins TRBV7-3 and TRBJ2-3, with D hard to call. The CDR3 is made up of 13 amino acids. V was shortened by 4 bases and J by 2 bases, with 7 bases between the two germline ends. The V gene's germline CDR1 is SGHTA and CDR2 FQGTGA. The chain's CDR3 is CASSSRTTDTQYF. The CDR3 coding sequence is TGTGCCAGCAGCTCCAGGACCACAGATACGCAGTATTTT.

At least ten counts were recorded for this clonotype. CDR3: CASTPPGLAGSEQYF. In DNA form, the CDR3 reads TGTGCCAGCACACCTCCCGGACTAGCGGGAAGTGAGCAGTACTTC. The V gene is TRBV12-3 or TRBV12-4, the J gene TRBJ2-7; 12 positions match TRBD2. The V and J ends lost 7 bases and 7 bases, in that order; junction bases with no gene match: 11. The CDR3 is 15 amino acids.

J is TRBJ2-5 and V is TRBV20-1; the match to TRBD1 covers 10 bases. With 1 base clipped from V and 4 bases from J, the junction kept 3 bases outside the gene matches. This CDR3 has 14 residues. The germline CDR1 and CDR2 sequences are DFQATT and SNEGSKA (reference sequence). DNA for the CDR3: TGCAGTGCTAGAGGGGGACAGGGGAGAGAGACCCAGTACTTC. This codes for CSARGGQGRETQYF.

The rearrangement uses TRBV10-3 and TRBJ1-5; D is uncertain. Trimming removed 9 bases at V and 4 bases at J, with 13 bases between. The CDR3 sequence is 13 residues long. The germline gives CDR1 ENHRY, CDR2 SYGVKD. For the CDR3, the DNA is TGTGCCATTTCCTCCGCTGGGAATCAGCCCCAGCATTTT. It translates to CAISSAGNQPQHF.

This sequence joins TRBV11-2 and TRBJ2-1; the match to TRBD2 covers 10 bases. Looked up from germline, CDR1 is SGHAT and CDR2 is FQNNGV. This CDR3 contains 15 residues. V gave up 5 bases and J gave up 9 bases; unmatched junction bases: 10. CDR3 residues: CASSPEREGLPEQFF. CDR3 DNA: TGTGCCAGCAGCCCAGAGCGGGAGGGCCTGCCTGAGCAGTTCTTC.

This clonotype occurred a few times. V gene TRBV12-3 or TRBV12-4 combines with J gene TRBJ2-3, with 16 bases fitting TRBD2. The CDR3 is 18 amino acids. J lost 2 bases, V lost 0 bases, and 2 bases had no gene match. The CDR3 DNA is TGTGCCAGCAGTTTAGCGGGACTAGCGGGAGGGCCCACAGATACGCAGTATTTT. Protein sequence: CASSLAGLAGGPTDTQYF.

This chain uses TRBV2 with TRBJ2-7; unclear D gene. V was shortened by 8 bases and J by 9 bases, with 11 bases between the two germline ends. The CDR3 consists of 10 residues. Germline lookup yields CDR1 SNHLY and CDR2 FYNNEI. The CDR3 loop is CASADSGQYF. DNA for the CDR3: TGTGCCAGCGCTGACTCCGGGCAGTACTTC.

This clonotype was counted between two and nine times. The CDR3 DNA sequence: TGCGCCAGCAGCTTGCGGCGGGGGGGCTCCTACAATGAGCAGTTCTTC. Amino acids: CASSLRRGGSYNEQFF. V usage is TRBV5-1 and J usage is TRBJ2-1, with 9 nucleotides matching TRBD2. This CDR3 is 16 amino acids long. The V gene's germline CDR1 is SGHRS and CDR2 YFSETQ. The ends lost 1 base at V and 0 bases at J; junction bases unmatched: 2.

This clonotype was picked up a small number of times. This chain uses TRBV2 with TRBJ1-2; unclear D gene. Per the germline V gene, CDR1 is SNHLY and CDR2 is FYNNEI. Trimming shortened V by 4 bases and J by 2 bases, and 8 bases separated the two germline ends. This CDR3 spans 13 amino acids. CDR3 sequence: CASSGGGNYGYTF. The CDR3 DNA reads TGTGCCAGCAGTGGTGGAGGGAACTATGGCTACACCTTC.

As to this clonotype: Germline and junction disagree at one end, which may indicate a read error. This rearrangement joins TRBV27 to TRBJ1-5; 8 nucleotides line up with TRBD1. The CDR3 is 14 residues long. The germline V gene encodes CDR1 MNHEY and CDR2 SMNVEV (reference sequence). CDR3 sequence (DNA): TGTGCCAGCAGTCCCGGACAGGGCAAACAGCCCCAGCATTTT. This sequence encodes CASSPGQGKQPQHF.

This clonotype has at least ten counts. The V gene is TRBV11-2, the J gene TRBJ2-1; D might be TRBD1 or TRBD2, each matching 5 bases. Germline CDR1 and CDR2: SGHAT and FQNNGV. V shed 4 bases and J shed 12 bases, with 19 bases lying between them. This CDR3 is 14 amino acids long. CDR3 sequence (DNA): TGTGCCAGCAGCTCCCTGGGGACCAGGGTCACGCAGTTCTTC. Translated, it gives CASSSLGTRVTQFF.

This clonotype was observed a few times. The chain couples TRBV20-1 to TRBJ2-3, with 7 bases matching TRBD2. With 3 bases clipped from V and 8 bases from J, the junction kept 17 bases outside the gene matches. From germline, CDR1 is DFQATT and CDR2 SNEGSKA (reference sequence). The CDR3 contains 16 residues. The CDR3 nucleotides are TGCAGTGCTAGTAGGGGACTACAGATGGATGGGGGTACGCAGTATTTT. Translating gives CSASRGLQMDGGTQYF.